This TCR beta chain was recovered during a study of cytomegalovirus exposure and HLA in healthy donors (TCRdb year 2017). A note on the overall study: According to an earlier analysis of a few hundred of the donors, some 180 million T cells yielded some 120 million unique TCR beta sequences and roughly 280 Gb of sequence data. In addition to the first cohort of 650 to 750 subjects, a separate validation cohort of 120 different subjects was used. The genetic ancestry cluster associated with self-reported Caucasian donors included over 80% of the roughly 410 genotyped donors. Roughly five DR-DQ haplotypes were treated as single units for association and clustering because of strong linkage in the cohort. The study aimed to test whether cataloging public T cell receptors could reveal signatures of past pathogen exposure. Typing coverage varied by locus: roughly 620-640 donors for A, B, C, DRB1 and DQB1; 500 to 550 for DQA1; approximately 610 for DPA1; under 490 for DPB1. The later analysis used no new phenotypic data to find candidate immune exposures, relying instead on TCR beta sequences and their occurrence across donors. High-throughput TCR immunosequencing, statistical association of individual TCRs with disease status, and machine learning were combined to predict cytomegalovirus infection status. A later genetic analysis used genome-wide SNP genotypes for about 60% of the roughly 700 donors, treating that subset as a discovery cohort. The study profiled the T cell repertoires of 550 to 700 subjects by immunosequencing and related them to cytomegalovirus serostatus. Alongside the repertoire data, information on donor age, sex, ethnicity and CMV serostatus was compiled. Class I and class II HLA loci were covered by the typing at four-digit resolution. To study patterns of TCR occurrence, a later analysis re-analyzed previously published TCR beta repertoires from 500 to 850 donors and added high-resolution HLA genotyping. In an earlier analysis of 587 of the donors, high-throughput TCR beta sequencing was used to judge whether each TCR beta V gene segment behaved as functional or pseudogenic. An early release that covered about 600 HLA-typed donors contained approximately 300 gigabases of sequencing data and 80 million or so unique TCR sequences. Among 300 to 500 genotyped donors of the cohort, an average of approximately 220,000 unique TCR beta nucleotide sequences was sequenced per donor, of which 15% to 20% were non-productive. All discovery cohort repertoires had been generated using a single sequencing platform. What the authors observed across the whole study: In the study, around 160 TCR beta chains were listed as associated with cytomegalovirus. The authors suggested that the approach could potentially be generalized to other disease states and immunological phenotypes. A few of the identified cytomegalovirus-associated TCR beta chains were confirmed in vitro to be specific for cytomegalovirus antigens. HLA typing was unavailable for some donors at each locus, so association tests used only the typed subset. In a later analysis, TCR association rates were found to vary across HLA loci, with the most associated TCRs seen for DRB1 alleles and the fewest for HLA-C alleles. Correlated functional status among segregating V segments might reflect linkage disequilibrium, but an unknown experimental factor could not be ruled out. The classifier was reported to diagnose cytomegalovirus status with high specificity and sensitivity in both the original and validation cohorts. Sequencing depth was assumed to be roughly uniform across donors in the presence/absence analyses, though that assumption may not hold. A later analysis found that HLA-associated TCR beta chains were more clonally expanded and had lower generation probabilities than equally common non-associated chains. Some IMGT-functional V segments, including TRBV6-2 and TRBV6-3, could not be told apart with the 87-base-pair reads, so those segments were excluded. The earlier analysis of approximately 590 of the donors excluded around 17 rarely observed V segments, including chromosome 9 orphons, because counts were too low. V-gene and J-gene trimming of TCR beta chains was associated with a missense DCLRE1C variant in a later genetic analysis, and the association was replicated in an independent cohort. A cluster of highly shared sequence variants was judged likely to represent a technical artifact of the sequencing pipeline. An earlier analysis of approximately 590 of the donors showed that most TCR beta V segments appeared in productive rearrangements either about 87% or about 30% of the time, which broadly matched IMGT annotations. Specific HLA alleles were associated with 16,951 TCR beta sequences at a false discovery rate of 0.05 in a later analysis. For the cohort, immune exposure information was limited to CMV serostatus. When HLA alleles, especially DR and DQ, strongly co-occurred, TCR associations were difficult to assign to individual alleles. Several of the top co-occurrence clusters appeared to be linked to parvovirus B19, influenza, CMV and Epstein-Barr virus, according to a later analysis. The cohort was sequenced for TCR beta chains only, and without alpha or paired-chain data the features that could be detected were limited. A further reported finding was that TCR beta sequences accurately predicted the HLA-A and HLA-B alleles for most subjects in the first cohort. In a later analysis, most CMV-associated TCR beta chains were found to appear HLA-restricted, with HLA associations seemingly driven largely by CMV exposure. While some public TCRs were present in many individuals, most TCR sequences turned up only very rarely across donors. A later genetic analysis reported fewer N-insertions in productive TCRs among donors in an Asian-associated ancestry cluster than the roughly 620-donor mean.

About this clone itself: Its antigen target is currently unknown.

Libraries were made using the immunoSEQ multiplex PCR assay. For the multiplex PCR, a mixture combining 60 forward primers for TCR Vbeta segments and 13 reverse primers for TCR Jbeta segments was used. The CDR3 region of rearranged TCR beta genes was amplified from genomic DNA by a multiplex PCR assay. Amplified TCR beta libraries were sequenced as 87-base-pair reads on the Illumina HiSeq System. The published analysis was carried out like this. A later analysis tallied tens of millions of unique TCR beta chains across the 666 repertoires, and approximately 11 million of those chains were shared by two or more donors. A nearest-neighbor algorithm error-corrected the raw reads and collapsed the reads into unique sequences, merging closely related sequences to remove PCR and sequencing errors. CDR3 sequences were aligned to IMGT reference sequences to assign V, D and J gene segments. For a sequence to be retained, at least a six-nucleotide match to both a V gene segment and a J gene segment was required. A rearrangement counted as productive if the CDR3 had no stop codons and remained in frame with V and J, and every other rearrangement counted as non-productive. Following IMGT convention, CDR3 was defined as the stretch from the second conserved V-encoded cysteine up to the conserved J-encoded phenylalanine. The earlier analysis of 587 of the donors excluded sequences that lacked an unambiguous match to a single V gene segment. An earlier analysis of 587 of the donors called V segments functional above 56.7% productive rearrangements and segregating when the between-donor standard deviation exceeded 5%. A statistical classification framework was built for diagnosing cytomegalovirus status from the catalog of TCR beta chain sequences. In a later analysis, TCR nucleotide sequences were compared against IMGT/GENE-DB human TR gene sequences so that V and J genes could be assigned. A later analysis assigned CDR3 sequences and most-parsimonious VDJ recombination scenarios with the TCRdist pipeline. A later analysis defined each TCR beta chain by its CDR3 amino acid sequence plus V-gene family, and excluded reads lacking a unique V-gene family. To address suspected cross-contamination and a sequencing artifact, a later analysis removed 592 highly shared, low-generation-probability nucleotide sequences. In a later analysis, a clonal expansion index for each public chain was calculated from normalized within-repertoire ranks of inferred template counts. Generation probabilities in a later analysis came from a VDJ recombination model fitted to out-of-frame rearrangements, and those results were checked against IGoR. In a later analysis, hypergeometric tests were used to score TCR-TCR, TCR-HLA and TCR-CMV co-occurrence, with a repertoire-size bias correction applied to TCR pairs. A later analysis estimated false discovery rates by permuting HLA or CMV assignments 20 times. In a later analysis, co-occurring TCRs were grouped using DBSCAN, and TCRdist sequence similarity was added for clustering within HLA-allele-positive subsets. Repertoires with fewer than 30,000 or more than 120,000 public chains were left out of co-occurrence clustering, as were about 5 repertoires with anomalous nucleotide sharing. Entries here come from immuneACCESS through TCRdb and include only in-frame sequences with V and J called. Some clones fail to appear in such tables; in the studies checked, an unresolved V gene covers under half of the shortfall, and the cause of the remainder is unknown. V and J calls and clone size are copied from that table; D and trimming were computed from the DNA. This sample's table lists tens of thousands of clones. Of the sample, 1.5% to 2% is held by the ten largest clones.

V sheds 5 bases and J sheds 5 bases, leaving 5 bases between their ends. CDR1 SGHDT and CDR2 YYEEEE were looked up in the germline V gene. The CDR3 has 11 amino acids, counting the end cysteine and phenylalanine. The kept DNA is CDR3 alone, 33 bases in frame from the first base. In total, just over 650 healthy bone marrow donors made up the cohort. At the time of sampling, every cohort member was nominally healthy, though immune exposures that went unrecorded were likely present. The donor tested CMV seropositive, placing the donor among the 290 or so seropositive members of the cohort. A peripheral blood sample was provided by each donor, and peripheral blood mononuclear cells were used for TCR beta sequencing. Genomic DNA extraction from the blood cell samples was performed with the Qiagen DNeasy Blood Extraction Kit.

The V and J segments used are TRBV5-6 and TRBJ1-5, with the D gene not clear enough to name. This TCR came from a woman in her forties in good health and CMV-seropositive. Sequenced material: PBMCs. The CDR3 protein is CASSYHQPQHF. The nucleotide sequence is TGTGCCAGCAGTTATCATCAGCCCCAGCATTTT. Outside the CDR3, residues come from the reference TRBV5-6 and TRBJ1-5 proteins, so the full variable domain is: DAGVTQSPTHLIKTRGQQVTLRCSPKSGHDTVSWYQQALGQGPQFIFQYYEEEERQRGNFPDRFSGHQFPNYSSELNVNALLLGDSALYLCASSYHQPQHFGDGTRLSIL.